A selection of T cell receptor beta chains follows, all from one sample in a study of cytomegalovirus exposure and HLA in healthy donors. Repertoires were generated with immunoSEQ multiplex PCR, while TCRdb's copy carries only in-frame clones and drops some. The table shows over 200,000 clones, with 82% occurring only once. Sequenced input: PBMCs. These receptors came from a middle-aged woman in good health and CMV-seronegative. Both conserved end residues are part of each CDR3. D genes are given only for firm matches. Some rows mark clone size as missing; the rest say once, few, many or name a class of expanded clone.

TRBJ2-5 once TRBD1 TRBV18 CASSDDRGYQETQYF TGTGCCAGCTCAGACGACAGGGGGTACCAAGAGACCCAGTACTTC
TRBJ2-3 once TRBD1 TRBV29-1 CSVRQGVTDTQYF TGCAGCGTCAGGCAGGGGGTCACAGATACGCAGTATTTT
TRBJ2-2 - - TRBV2 CASSEVRGNTGELFF TGTGCCAGCAGTGAAGTTAGAGGGAACACCGGGGAGCTGTTTTTT
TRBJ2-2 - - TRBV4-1 CASSQQPFGGRDTGELFF TGCGCCAGCAGCCAACAACCGTTTGGTGGGCGGGACACCGGGGAGCTGTTTTTT
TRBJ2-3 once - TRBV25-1 CATRQSGTDTQYF TGTGCCACCCGACAGTCAGGCACAGATACGCAGTATTTT
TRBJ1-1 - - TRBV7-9 CASSFLRDTEAFF TGTGCCAGCAGCTTCCTCAGGGACACTGAAGCTTTCTTT
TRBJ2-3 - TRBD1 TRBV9 CASSVDPGQGTDTQYF TGTGCCAGCAGCGTAGATCCGGGACAGGGAACAGATACGCAGTATTTT
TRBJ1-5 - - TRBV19 CASSLGFVGMSNQPQHF TGTGCCAGTAGTCTTGGGTTTGTCGGGATGAGCAATCAGCCCCAGCATTTT
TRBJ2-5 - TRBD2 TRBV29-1 CSVVSGDPQETQYF TGCAGCGTCGTAAGCGGGGATCCCCAAGAGACCCAGTACTTC
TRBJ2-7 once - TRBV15 CATSRTPWGDEQYF TGTGCCACCAGCCGGACTCCCTGGGGAGACGAGCAGTACTTC
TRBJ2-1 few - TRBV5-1 CASSLVGGREQFF TGCGCCAGCAGCTTGGTGGGGGGTCGTGAGCAGTTCTTC
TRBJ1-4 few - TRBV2 CASSYMGGGEKLFF TGTGCCAGCAGTTATATGGGAGGTGGTGAAAAACTGTTTTTT
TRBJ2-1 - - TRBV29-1 CSVWRENEQFF TGCAGCGTTTGGAGGGAGAATGAGCAGTTCTTC
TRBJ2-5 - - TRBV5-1 CASSLQGEGETQYF TGCGCCAGCAGCTTACAGGGAGAAGGAGAGACCCAGTACTTC
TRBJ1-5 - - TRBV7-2 CASSPGVSRNQPQHF TGTGCCAGCAGCCCAGGGGTGTCAAGAAATCAGCCCCAGCATTTT
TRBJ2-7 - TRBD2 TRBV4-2 CASSPQLAGGLFEQYF TGTGCCAGCAGCCCCCAACTAGCGGGGGGGCTCTTCGAGCAGTACTTC
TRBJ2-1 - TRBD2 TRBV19 CASNGGGSSYNEQFF TGTGCCAGTAACGGAGGCGGGAGCTCCTACAATGAGCAGTTCTTC
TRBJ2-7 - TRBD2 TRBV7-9 CASSLARPAGGSEQYF TGTGCCAGCAGCTTAGCGAGGCCAGCGGGGGGGAGCGAGCAGTACTTC
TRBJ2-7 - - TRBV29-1 CSVGFRGYEQYF TGCAGCGTTGGTTTCAGGGGCTACGAGCAGTACTTC
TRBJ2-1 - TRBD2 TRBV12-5 CASGLPWGLGGLEQFF TGTGCTAGTGGTTTGCCTTGGGGACTAGGGGGACTGGAGCAGTTCTTC
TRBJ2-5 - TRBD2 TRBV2 CASSEVSGGETQYF TGTGCCAGCAGTGAAGTTTCGGGGGGGGAGACCCAGTACTTC
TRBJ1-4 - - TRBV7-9 CASSPGTFATNEKLFF TGTGCCAGCAGCCCCGGGACATTTGCAACTAATGAAAAACTGTTTTTT
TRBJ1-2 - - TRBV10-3 CAIHGQEDDYGYTF TGTGCCATCCACGGGCAGGAGGACGACTATGGCTACACCTTC
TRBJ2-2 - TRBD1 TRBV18 CASSRKTGTANTGELFF TGTGCCAGCTCACGGAAGACCGGGACAGCGAACACCGGGGAGCTGTTTTTT
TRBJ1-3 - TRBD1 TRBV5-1 CASSSGTVGNTIYF TGCGCCAGCAGCTCGGGGACAGTTGGAAACACCATATATTTT
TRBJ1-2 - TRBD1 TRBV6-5 CASSYGQGGYGYTF TGTGCCAGCAGTTACGGGCAGGGGGGCTATGGCTACACCTTC
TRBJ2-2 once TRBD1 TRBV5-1 CASSAGDRLNTGELFF TGCGCCAGCAGCGCCGGGGACAGGCTAAACACCGGGGAGCTGTTTTTT
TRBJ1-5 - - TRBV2 CASSPQEYSNQPQHF TGTGCCAGCAGCCCACAGGAATATAGCAATCAGCCCCAGCATTTT
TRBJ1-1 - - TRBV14 CASSHLPVLTEAFF TGTGCCAGCAGCCATTTGCCGGTCCTGACTGAAGCTTTCTTT
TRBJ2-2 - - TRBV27 CASSFTSSTNTGELFF TGTGCCAGCAGTTTTACTAGCTCTACTAACACCGGGGAGCTGTTTTTT
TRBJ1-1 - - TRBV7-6 CASSNTGRSEAFF TGTGCCAGCAGCAATACAGGCCGGAGTGAAGCTTTCTTT
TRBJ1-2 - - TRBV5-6 CASSPFGGPSYGYTF TGTGCCAGCAGCCCCTTTGGTGGGCCCTCCTATGGCTACACCTTC
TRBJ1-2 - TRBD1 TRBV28 CASSEPGQGTTNYGYTF TGTGCCAGCAGTGAGCCGGGACAGGGGACTACTAACTATGGCTACACCTTC
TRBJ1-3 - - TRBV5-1 CASSPGRSGNTIYF TGCGCCAGCAGCCCGGGTCGCTCTGGAAACACCATATATTTT
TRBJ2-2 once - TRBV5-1 CASSRSSGELFF TGCGCCAGCAGTCGTTCTTCCGGGGAGCTGTTTTTT
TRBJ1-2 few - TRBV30 CAWSVLYYGYTF TGTGCCTGGAGTGTACTTTACTATGGCTACACCTTC
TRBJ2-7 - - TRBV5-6 CASSTVYDSTYEQYF TGTGCCAGCAGCACCGTTTACGACTCGACTTACGAGCAGTACTTC
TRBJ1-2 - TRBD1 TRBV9 CASSGWWDRGGYGYTF TGTGCCAGCAGCGGGTGGTGGGACAGGGGAGGCTATGGCTACACCTTC
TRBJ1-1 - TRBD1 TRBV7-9 CASSTSGQGSTEAFF TGTGCCAGCAGCACCTCGGGACAGGGTAGCACTGAAGCTTTCTTT
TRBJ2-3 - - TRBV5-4 CASSDPGVGGVDTQYF TGTGCCAGCAGCGACCCCGGGGTAGGGGGGGTAGATACGCAGTATTTT
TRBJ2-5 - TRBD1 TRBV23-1 CASSLPQGARETQYF TGCGCCAGCAGTCTCCCACAGGGGGCGCGGGAGACCCAGTACTTC
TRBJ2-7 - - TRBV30 CAWSPGRYEQYF TGTGCCTGGAGTCCCGGGAGATACGAGCAGTACTTC
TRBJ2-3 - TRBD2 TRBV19 CASSIGLAGFTDTQYF TGTGCCAGTAGTATCGGGCTAGCGGGGTTCACAGATACGCAGTATTTT
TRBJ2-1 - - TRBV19 CASSRGMQGGHYNEQFF TGTGCCAGTAGTAGGGGGATGCAGGGGGGACATTACAATGAGCAGTTCTTC
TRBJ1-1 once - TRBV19 CASKLNTEAFF TGTGCCAGTAAGCTGAACACTGAAGCTTTCTTT
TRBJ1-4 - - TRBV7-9 CASTPGGANEKLFF TGTGCCAGCACCCCTGGAGGGGCTAATGAAAAACTGTTTTTT
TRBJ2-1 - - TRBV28 CASSLPSALLNSQGVLFF TGTGCCAGCAGCCTTCCCTCGGCCTTACTAAACTCACAGGGAGTACTGTTCTTC
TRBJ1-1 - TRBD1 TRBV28 CASSRTGAYTEAFF TGTGCCAGCAGCCGGACAGGGGCTTACACTGAAGCTTTCTTT
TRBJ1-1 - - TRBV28 CASSLSIAGADEAFF TGTGCCAGCAGCTTATCAATTGCGGGGGCCGATGAAGCTTTCTTT
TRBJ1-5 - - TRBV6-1 CASRRDTLNWAQHF TGTGCCAGCAGACGAGACACCCTCAATTGGGCCCAGCATTTT
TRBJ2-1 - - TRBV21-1 CASSKNRGSSYNEQFF TGTGCCAGCAGCAAAAACAGGGGCAGCTCCTACAATGAGCAGTTCTTC
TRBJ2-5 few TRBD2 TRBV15 CATSRGGTSGRGTQYF TGTGCCACCAGCAGAGGAGGGACTAGCGGGAGGGGGACCCAGTACTTC
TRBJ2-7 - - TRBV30 CAWSLARFGEQYF TGTGCCTGGAGTCTAGCACGGTTCGGCGAGCAGTACTTC
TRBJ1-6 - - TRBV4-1 CASSQETGWYNSPLHF TGCGCCAGCAGCCAAGAAACAGGGTGGTATAATTCACCCCTCCACTTT
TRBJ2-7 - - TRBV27 CASRLSPVGQSYEQYF TGTGCCAGCAGACTTAGCCCAGTTGGACAATCCTACGAGCAGTACTTC
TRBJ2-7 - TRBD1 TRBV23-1 CASSQSASGQSRSYEQYF TGCGCCAGCAGTCAATCGGCGTCGGGACAGTCCCGCTCCTACGAGCAGTACTTC
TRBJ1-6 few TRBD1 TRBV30 CACIGRDRGSPLHF TGTGCCTGCATAGGCCGGGACAGGGGTTCACCCCTCCACTTT